This T cell receptor beta chain originates from a study of CD8 T cells in ankylosing spondylitis. Preparation of TCR beta libraries was done by quantitative 5'-RACE with molecular barcodes. TCRdb used MiXCR to reprocess the 5' RACE reads, holding one entry per CDR3 protein. The sample contains 300,000 to 400,000 distinct CDR3 sequences, 20% of which appear only once. The CDR3 is 13 residues long. Germline V gene data show CDR1 as SGHDT and CDR2 as YYEEEE. Trimming cost V 4 bases and J 3 bases, with 8 bases left between them. This clonotype was counted between two and nine times. Antigen unknown. Study conclusions and caveats: Matched ankylosing spondylitis synovial fluid reportedly contained a significantly enriched population of disease-linked clones. The authors found the disease-linked clones to be CD8+ and relatively rare in peripheral blood.

The source material was blood, either unsorted or a sorted T cell fraction (not recorded which). The chain couples TRBV5-6 to TRBJ2-4, with no clear D. This TCR was sampled from a male donor with ankylosing spondylitis or in good health (not recorded which). The CDR3, as DNA: TGTGCCAGCAGCGAGCGTGACAAAAACATTCAGTACTTC. This sequence encodes CASSERDKNIQYF. Complete variable domain (other parts from reference TRBV5-6 and TRBJ2-4): DAGVTQSPTHLIKTRGQQVTLRCSPKSGHDTVSWYQQALGQGPQFIFQYYEEEERQRGNFPDRFSGHQFPNYSSELNVNALLLGDSALYLCASSERDKNIQYFGAGTRLSVL.